What follows is one T cell receptor (beta chain) and its context. The antigen it binds to is not known. Base qualities were left out, and no much larger clone turns up one base away. The immunoSEQ Assay, a bias-controlled multiplex PCR, was used to amplify TCRbeta CDR3 regions from genomic DNA. In the paper's pipeline: Nucleated cell counts per sample were estimated from amplification of reference gene primers within the assay. Sequence reads were collapsed and filtered to measure the absolute abundance of every unique TCRbeta CDR3 rearrangement. For each sample, productive Simpson clonality was calculated as the square root of Simpson's diversity index over productive rearrangements. Imported from immuneACCESS, the table was reduced by TCRdb to in-frame sequences with V and J called. These copies leave out some clones; in studies compared against another copy, an unresolved V gene accounts for under half, and the cause of the remainder is not known. That table is the source of V, J and clone size, and D and trimming were worked out from the DNA. The sample contains 240,000 or so clones, under 85% of them found a single time. The ten largest clones capture about 2% of the sample.

The entry originates in a study of blood T cell repertoires in COVID-19 (TCRdb year 2020). About the study as a whole: Samples covering the acute and convalescent phases of COVID-19 were provided by collaborators in the United States, Italy and Spain. The prospective study material was composed of cDNA or gDNA derived from T cells, B-cell-depleted T cells, or PBMCs. The dataset comprised deeply sampled blood TCRbeta repertoires from subjects exposed to, actively infected with, or recovered from COVID-19. The repertoires were released in a freely available public database intended as a resource for research on the immune response to SARS-CoV-2. The samples were drawn from two sources: the first 160 participants of the ongoing ImmuneRACE study, and 950 to 1,500 subjects contributed by 6 global collaborators. Sample metadata almost always included a de-identified subject ID, COVID-19 status, age in years and sex. Where HLA class I and class II types were available, the types were taken from metadata supplied by the sample provider, not from assay-based typing. Broader findings and caveats from the paper: How much clinical and demographic metadata was included differed by source and by participant, and the metadata was provided uncurated.

Another Seattle source contributed samples from volunteer blood donors who had recovered from COVID-19. Each collaborating institution followed its own protocols to collect whole blood in K2EDTA tubes. For TCRbeta analysis, collaborator samples were shipped as frozen whole blood, as isolated PBMCs, or as DNA extracted from either sample type. Looking up the germline V gene (reference sequence) yields CDR1 MNHEY and CDR2 SMNVEV. The CDR3 numbers 15 residues from cysteine through phenylalanine. The kept DNA is CDR3 alone, 45 bases in frame from the first base. V is trimmed back by 6 bases and J by 6 bases, and the junction contains 10 bases that no gene match accounts for.

Source material: peripheral blood. The chain is assembled from TRBV27 and TRBJ2-2; TRBD1 lines up with 7 middle nucleotides. This clonotype was sampled from a man younger than 40 who had recovered from COVID-19. The sequenced DNA: TGTGCCAGCAGCCGCGACCGAACAGGGGCCGGGGAGCTGTTTTTT. This translates into CASSRDRTGAGELFF.